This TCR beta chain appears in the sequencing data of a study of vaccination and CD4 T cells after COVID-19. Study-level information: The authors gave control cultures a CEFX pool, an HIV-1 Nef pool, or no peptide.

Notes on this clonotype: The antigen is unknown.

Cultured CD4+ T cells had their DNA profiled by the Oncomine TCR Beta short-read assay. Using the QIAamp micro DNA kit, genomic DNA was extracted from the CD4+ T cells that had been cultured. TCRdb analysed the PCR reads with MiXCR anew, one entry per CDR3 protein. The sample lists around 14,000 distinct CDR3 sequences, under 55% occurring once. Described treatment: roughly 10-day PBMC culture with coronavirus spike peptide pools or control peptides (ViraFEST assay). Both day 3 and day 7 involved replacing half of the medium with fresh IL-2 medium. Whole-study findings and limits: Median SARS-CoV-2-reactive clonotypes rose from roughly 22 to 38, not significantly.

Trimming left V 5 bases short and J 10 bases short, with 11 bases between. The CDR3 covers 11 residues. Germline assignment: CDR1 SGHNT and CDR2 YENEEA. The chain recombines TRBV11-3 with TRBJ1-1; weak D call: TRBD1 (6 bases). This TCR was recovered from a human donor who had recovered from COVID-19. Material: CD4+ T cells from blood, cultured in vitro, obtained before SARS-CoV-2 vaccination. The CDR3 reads CASSVEGVAFF. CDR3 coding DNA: TGTGCCAGCAGCGTGGAGGGGGTAGCTTTCTTT.